The 20 T cell receptor beta chains given below trace back to one sample, sequenced in a study of metastatic and nonmetastatic thyroid tumors. TCRdb re-analyzed the PCR reads through MiXCR. The sample has about 59,000 clones, about 16% seen once; the top ten hold about 9.4%. Before thyroid surgery, none of the patients had received any treatment. Sequences were obtained from blood. The receptors shown here come from a male donor with papillary thyroid cancer or a benign thyroid nodule (not recorded which). Some clones in this sample may be carry-over from other donors' samples.

This clone was recorded a few times. The chain uses TRBV6-1 and TRBJ2-3, with 11 positions matching TRBD1. The V gene's germline CDR1 is MNHNS and CDR2 SASEGT. The CDR3 has 15 residues. J gave up 7 bases and V 6 bases, and 9 bases lay outside the gene matches. This CDR3 reads CASRKGGQGVYTQYF. CDR3 nucleotide sequence: TGTGCCAGCAGAAAAGGGGGACAGGGGGTATATACGCAGTATTTT.

This clone occurred many times. The rearrangement uses TRBV5-6 and TRBJ1-6; a weak D match, TRBD1 (5 bases). Per the germline V gene, CDR1 is SGHDT and CDR2 is YYEEEE. Deletions cut 1 base from V and 7 bases from J, with 24 bases between. The CDR3 runs 19 residues. In nucleotides, the CDR3 is TGTGCCAGCAGCTTGTTCCATGACCAGACAGATCTAAACAATTCACCCCTCCACTTT. Translating it yields CASSLFHDQTDLNNSPLHF.

This clone was observed at least ten times. The chain couples TRBV6-2 or TRBV6-3 to TRBJ1-5; TRBD1 is a possible D gene (6 bases). This CDR3 region has 15 residues. With 10 bases removed from V and 0 bases from J, the gap between germline ends came to 16 bases. Per germline, CDR1 MNHEY and CDR2 SVGEGT. The CDR3 spells CATRGQTYSNQPQHF. The CDR3 bases are TGTGCCACTCGAGGACAGACATATAGCAATCAGCCCCAGCATTTT.

This clone was recorded at least ten times. The chain combines TRBV29-1 with TRBJ1-1; D is unresolved. Germline CDR1 is SQVTM and CDR2 is ANQGSEA. This CDR3 spans 13 amino acids. Trimming took off 0 bases at V and 7 bases at J, with 12 bases between the two ends. CDR3 nucleotides: TGCAGCGTTGAAGATCCCGTCTCAAGTGAAGCTTTCTTT. This encodes CSVEDPVSSEAFF.

This clone has at least ten counts. The chain couples TRBV6-1 to TRBJ2-5; 12 nucleotides agree with TRBD2. Germline V lookup: CDR1 MNHNS, CDR2 SASEGT. V lost 7 bases, J lost 4 bases, and 7 bases stayed unmatched. This CDR3 has 15 residues. Here the CDR3 reads CASTSSGGVSETQYF. The CDR3 DNA is TGTGCCAGCACTTCTAGCGGGGGGGTCTCAGAGACCCAGTACTTC.

This clone showed up just a few times. One end of the junction varies from germline; a read error may be responsible. The chain couples TRBV24-1 to TRBJ2-2; unclear D gene. Per germline, CDR1 KGHDR and CDR2 SFDVKD. The CDR3 consists of 14 residues. CDR3 residues: CASSLGSPTGELFF. For the CDR3, the DNA is TGTGCCAGCAGTTTAGGCAGCCCGACCGGGGAGCTGTTTTTT.

This clone was observed many times. J is TRBJ1-6 and V is TRBV7-6, with D hard to call. The germline CDR1 and CDR2 sequences are SGHVS and FNYEAQ. The CDR3 consists of 16 residues. V lost 1 base and J 8 bases, leaving 15 bases between the germline ends. The CDR3 region is CASSLERPGKYSPLHF. The CDR3 DNA reads as TGTGCCAGCAGCTTAGAACGGCCTGGTAAATATTCACCCCTCCACTTT.

On this clone: Being one base from a much bigger clone, this may be a read error. The same CDR3 arises from other DNA sequences in this sample as well. CDR3 DNA sequence: TGTGCCAGCAGCCCCGGAGGGGTGACTGAAGCTTTCTTT. It yields the protein CASSPGGVTEAFF. The chain carries TRBV9 and TRBJ1-1; D perhaps matches TRBD1 (5 bases). Germline V gene lookup returns CDR1 SGDLS and CDR2 YYNGEE. The CDR3 runs to 13 residues. V shed 4 bases and J shed 5 bases, with 12 bases lying between them. The complete variable domain, with remaining parts taken from reference TRBV9 and TRBJ1-1, reads DSGVTQTPKHLITATGQRVTLRCSPRSGDLSVYWYQQSLDQGLQFLIQYYNGEERAKGNILERFSAQQFPDLHSELNLSSLELGDSALYFCASSPGGVTEAFFGQGTRLTVV.

In this sample, this clone turned up many times. Other DNA sequences in this specimen translate into the identical CDR3. This sequence joins TRBV6-2 or TRBV6-3 and TRBJ2-3; no reliable D call. This CDR3 comprises 14 residues. Germline V gene data show CDR1 as MNHEY and CDR2 as SVGEGT. Trimming took off 5 bases at V and 9 bases at J, with 18 bases between the two ends. The CDR3 sequence: CASSPGSSRKTQYF. CDR3 DNA sequence: TGTGCCAGCAGTCCCGGGTCTTCGAGGAAGACGCAGTATTTT.

The sample holds many counts of this clone. The chain combines TRBV18 with TRBJ2-1; no clear D gene. V lost 2 bases and J 7 bases, leaving 12 bases between the germline ends. Per germline, CDR1 KGHSH and CDR2 LQKENI. The CDR3 is made up of 14 amino acids. The CDR3 here is CASSPMGIDNEQFF. The CDR3 DNA reads TGTGCCAGCTCACCAATGGGAATCGATAATGAGCAGTTCTTC.

The chain employs TRBV14 and TRBJ1-4; D may be TRBD1 (5 bases). V dropped 11 bases and J dropped 6 bases, with 19 bases sitting between them. The germline gives CDR1 SGHDN, CDR2 FVKESK. This CDR3 contains 14 residues. The CDR3 region has the DNA TGTGCCTCCAGCCCGGCGGCGGGGGATGAAAAACTGTTTTTT. Its translation: CASSPAAGDEKLFF.

This clone was observed many times. V usage is TRBV11-1 and J usage is TRBJ2-3, with 11 positions matching TRBD2. The CDR3 has 15 residues. Per the germline V gene, CDR1 is SGHAT and CDR2 is FQDESV (reference sequence). The trim removed 5 bases at V and 3 bases at J, leaving 4 bases unmatched. The CDR3 region has the DNA TGTGCCAGCAGCCATCTAGCGGGAGGAACAGATACGCAGTATTTT. This sequence encodes CASSHLAGGTDTQYF.

The chain combines TRBV5-6 with TRBJ1-2; weak D call: TRBD1 (6 bases). V shed 0 bases and J shed 8 bases, with 20 bases lying between them. Germline V gene data show CDR1 as SGHDT and CDR2 as YYEEEE. This CDR3 spans 16 amino acids. The CDR3 DNA follows: TGTGCCAGCAGCTTGGTAGCCCCTCAGGGGTTACGAGGCTACACCTTC. This sequence encodes CASSLVAPQGLRGYTF.

Many counts were recorded for this clone. V is TRBV13 and J is TRBJ2-7, with 7 bases aligning to TRBD2. The germline V gene encodes CDR1 PRHDT and CDR2 FYEKMQ (reference sequence). Trimming took 6 bases from V and 1 from J; bases not matched to a gene: 6. The CDR3 consists of 14 residues. The CDR3 loop reads CASRLLGGSYEQYV. In DNA form, the CDR3 reads TGTGCCAGCAGACTCCTCGGGGGGTCCTACGAGCAGTACGTC.

This rearrangement joins TRBV29-1 to TRBJ2-1; 7 nucleotides align to TRBD1. CDR3 length: 13 residues. The V and J ends lost 6 bases and 6 bases, in that order; junction bases with no gene match: 8. Looked up from germline, CDR1 is SQVTM and CDR2 is ANQGSEA. The CDR3 loop is CSVWTGTTNEQFF. CDR3 sequence (DNA): TGCAGCGTCTGGACAGGAACCACCAATGAGCAGTTCTTC.

This clone was detected only a few times. The chain combines TRBV5-4 with TRBJ1-2, with D possibly matching TRBD1 (5 bases). Trimming left V 5 bases short and J 2 bases short, with 13 bases between. Germline assignment: CDR1 SGHNT and CDR2 YYREEE (reference sequence). This CDR3 has 14 amino acids. The CDR3 coding sequence is TGTGCCAGCAGTCGTACAGGAACAAACTATGGCTACACCTTC. Residues: CASSRTGTNYGYTF. Supplemented by reference TRBV5-4 and TRBJ1-2, the full variable domain reads ETGVTQSPTHLIKTRGQQVTLRCSSQSGHNTVSWYQQALGQGPQFIFQYYREEENGRGNFPPRFSGLQFPNYSSELNVNALELDDSALYLCASSRTGTNYGYTFGSGTRLTVV.

The table lists this clone with many counts. The chain combines TRBV18 with TRBJ2-1; no firm D call. Trimming took off 3 bases at V and 9 bases at J, with 9 bases between the two ends. CDR1 is KGHSH, CDR2 LQKENI, per germline. CDR3 size: 12 residues. The CDR3 sequence: CASSPQPTEQFF. The CDR3, as DNA: TGTGCCAGCTCACCCCAACCGACTGAGCAGTTCTTC.

This clone was seen repeatedly, ten times or more. The rearrangement uses TRBV25-1 and TRBJ2-7, with TRBD2 matching over 11 bases. CDR1 is MGHDK, CDR2 SYGVNS, per germline. The CDR3 loop spans 14 amino acids. The V gene end was trimmed by 3 bases and the J gene end by 2 bases; junction bases not matched to a gene: 0. The CDR3 here is CASSDSGGAYEQYF. The CDR3 bases are TGTGCCAGCAGTGATAGCGGGGGGGCCTACGAGCAGTACTTC.

In this sample, this clone turned up many times. The chain employs TRBV9 and TRBJ1-2; possible D gene TRBD1, 5 bases. Germline V gene sequence: CDR1 SGDLS, CDR2 YYNGEE. The CDR3 is made up of 12 amino acids. V gave up 0 bases and J gave up 5 bases, with 5 bases separating them. CDR3 coding DNA: TGTGCCAGCAGCGTAGAGGGGTATGGCTACACCTTC. Protein product: CASSVEGYGYTF.

About this clone itself: The conserved phenylalanine or tryptophan is not found at the CDR3 terminus, so this likely reflects a read error. The limits of the CDR3 on the DNA are not certain, so only TCRdb's listed CDR3 is given. This sequence joins TRBV7-8 and TRBJ2-7. CDR1 is SGHVS and CDR2 is FQNEAQ in the germline V gene. The CDR3 is 8 residues long, ends included. The CDR3 loop reads CASSLVRR.